Below, 20 T cell receptor beta chains from the same sample are listed, as sequenced in a study of PD-1 blockade in classical Hodgkin lymphoma. The repertoire was sequenced with immunoSEQ multiplex PCR; TCRdb's copy has only in-frame clones and lacks some. This sample has roughly 140,000 clones, with 78% found just once. There was relapse after autologous stem cell transplantation in every patient, and there was variation in brentuximab vedotin exposure. The sample consisted of peripheral blood mononuclear cells (PBMCs), taken before the second cycle of nivolumab. These TCRs come from a human donor with classical Hodgkin lymphoma.

The gene calls are TRBV5-1 and TRBJ2-1; D is ambiguous. The length of the CDR3 is 17 residues. Germline values: CDR1 SGHRS, CDR2 YFSETQ. Trimming removed 2 bases from V and 0 bases from J, with 15 bases in between. The CDR3 here is CASSFFADLISYNEQFF. The CDR3 DNA reads TGCGCCAGCAGCTTTTTCGCGGACCTGATCTCCTACAATGAGCAGTTCTTC.

This clone was picked up a small number of times. The gene calls are TRBV6-1 and TRBJ1-2; D remains ambiguous. Trimming took 6 bases from V and 3 from J, leaving 2 bases between them. The CDR3 is 10 residues long. The germline CDR1 and CDR2 sequences are MNHNS and SASEGT. The CDR3, as DNA: TGTGCCAGCAGGGACTATGGCTACACCTTC. As protein: CASRDYGYTF.

The CDR3 sequence is CASSLTATPNTGELFF. The CDR3 DNA follows: TGCGCCAGCAGCTTAACAGCCACGCCTAACACCGGGGAGCTGTTTTTT. The chain combines TRBV5-1 with TRBJ2-2; no clear D gene. The length of the CDR3 is 16 residues. The ends were cut back, 2 bases at V and 2 bases at J, with 13 bases in the middle. Germline assignment: CDR1 SGHRS and CDR2 YFSETQ.

As regards this clone: The junction shows a germline mismatch at one end, possibly a read error. The rearrangement uses TRBV5-1 and TRBJ2-5; TRBD2 matches 10 bases. Germline CDR1 SGHRS, CDR2 YFSETQ. The CDR3 runs 16 residues. CDR3 residues: CASSLSSGGAQKTQYF. Written as DNA, the CDR3 is TGCGCCAGCAGCTTGTCCAGCGGGGGGGCCCAAAAGACCCAGTACTTC.

A single count supports this clone. V is TRBV4-1 and J is TRBJ2-7, with 7 bases that match TRBD1. This CDR3 is built from 15 residues. V lost 2 bases, J lost 0 bases, and 4 bases stayed unmatched. Germline-derived CDR1 and CDR2 are MGHRA and YSYEKL. CDR3 loop: CASSQLGGHSYEQYF. CDR3 DNA sequence: TGCGCCAGCAGCCAACTAGGGGGCCACTCCTACGAGCAGTACTTC.

With respect to this clone: Other DNA sequences in the sample encode the same CDR3. The DNA for the CDR3 is TGCGCCAGCAGCCCCGGACAGTCCTACGAGCAGTACTTC. Translation: CASSPGQSYEQYF. V usage is TRBV5-1 and J usage is TRBJ2-7; weak D call: TRBD1 (6 bases). Trimming left V 4 bases short and J 1 base short, with 9 bases between. Germline V gives CDR1 SGHRS, CDR2 YFSETQ. The CDR3 is made up of 13 amino acids.

This clone was counted a few times. The gene calls are TRBV30 and TRBJ1-3; possible D gene TRBD1, 5 bases. The CDR3 is made up of 12 amino acids. Trimming stripped 1 base from V and 5 bases from J, with 6 bases between. The germline V gene encodes CDR1 GTSNPN and CDR2 SVGIG (reference sequence). CDR3 sequence (DNA): TGTGCCTGGAGTGCAGGGAGAAACACCATATATTTT. Translated: CAWSAGRNTIYF.

This clone was picked up a small number of times. The chain has TRBV27 and TRBJ1-1; D unresolved. From germline, CDR1 is MNHEY and CDR2 SMNVEV (reference sequence). The germline V and J ends were trimmed by 10 bases and 11 bases, with 8 bases remaining between them. This CDR3 is 8 amino acids long. CDR3 sequence (DNA): TGTGCCACGGGGAATGCTTTCTTT. Translated, it gives CATGNAFF.

CDR3 DNA sequence: TGTGCCAGCAGCTTAGGTCTAGCGGGAGTGGACGAGCAGTACTTC. Translating it yields CASSLGLAGVDEQYF. The J gene is TRBJ2-7, the V gene TRBV11-3; 10 bases line up with TRBD2. The V gene's germline CDR1 is SGHNT and CDR2 YENEEA. The CDR3 length is 15 residues. V lost 1 base and J lost 5; bases outside the gene matches: 5.

This chain links TRBV10-1 with TRBJ1-6; TRBD1 agrees at 12 bases. V was clipped by 4 bases and J by 7 bases; unmatched bases: 5. The V gene's germline CDR1 is WNHNN and CDR2 SYGVQD (reference sequence). There are 16 residues in the CDR3. The CDR3 loop is CASSGGTGGRNSPLHF. In nucleotides, the CDR3 is TGCGCCAGCAGTGGAGGGACAGGGGGCAGGAATTCACCCCTCCACTTT.

This clone was counted only a few times. The chain employs TRBV19 and TRBJ2-3; D possibly corresponds to TRBD2 (6 bases). V shed 6 bases and J shed 2 bases, with 12 bases lying between them. CDR3 length equals 14 residues. CDR1 is LNHDA and CDR2 is SQIVND in the germline V gene (reference sequence). The CDR3 loop reads CASSGLLITDTQYF. Here the CDR3 DNA reads TGTGCCAGTAGCGGACTACTAATCACAGATACGCAGTATTTT.

This clone was counted a single time. The chain carries TRBV28 and TRBJ2-7, with D hard to call. Germline V gene sequence: CDR1 MDHEN, CDR2 SYDVKM. V lost 4 bases and J lost 3, with 10 bases in between. The CDR3 consists of 13 residues. CDR3 bases: TGTGCCAGCAGTTATCCAAACGTCTACGAGCAGTACTTC. Protein product: CASSYPNVYEQYF.

The chain couples TRBV7-9 to TRBJ1-1, with a weak D call TRBD1 (6 bases). The CDR3 extends over 16 amino acids. Trimming cost V 6 bases and J 6 bases, with 23 bases left between them. Germline CDR1 SEHNR, CDR2 FQNEAQ (reference sequence). CDR3 nucleotide sequence: TGTGCCAGCAGTCAGCCTGGGGGGCAAGCCTTATCTGAAGCTTTCTTT. Protein sequence: CASSQPGGQALSEAFF.

Many counts were recorded for this clone. The chain uses TRBV7-9 and TRBJ2-1; 8 nucleotides agree with TRBD1. CDR1 and CDR2 from the germline V gene are SEHNR and FQNEAQ (reference sequence). CDR3 size: 14 residues. The trim removed 2 bases at V and 4 bases at J, leaving 1 base unmatched. The CDR3 spells CASSLRTGYNEQFF. CDR3 in DNA: TGTGCCAGCAGCTTACGGACAGGGTACAATGAGCAGTTCTTC.

V is TRBV7-2 and J is TRBJ2-5, with D maybe TRBD1 (6 bases). The J call may be in error: the DNA end matches TRBJ2-7 better. Germline loops: CDR1 SGHTA, CDR2 FQGNSA. The CDR3 covers 15 residues. This CDR3 reads CASSVSTGLSYEQYF. The CDR3 DNA follows: TGTGCCAGCAGCGTTTCTACAGGGCTCTCCTACGAGCAGTACTTC.

This chain joins TRBV5-1 and TRBJ2-7; D unresolved. This CDR3 has 13 amino acids. The V end was cut by 4 bases, the J end by 3 bases, with 11 bases between. Germline V gene lookup returns CDR1 SGHRS and CDR2 YFSETQ. As DNA, the CDR3 is TGCGCCAGCAGCCCGAACCCCTACTACGAGCAGTACTTC. Its protein is CASSPNPYYEQYF.

The rearrangement links TRBV5-4 to TRBJ2-2, with 10 nucleotides matching TRBD2. The CDR3 totals 16 residues. Germline-derived CDR1 and CDR2 are SGHNT and YYREEE (reference sequence). Trimming at V came to 4 bases and at J to 1 base, leaving 4 bases not matched to a gene. The CDR3 DNA sequence: TGTGCCAGCAGCACCTGGACTAGCGGGAACACCGGGGAGCTGTTTTTT. Translated: CASSTWTSGNTGELFF.

The J gene is TRBJ1-5, the V gene TRBV5-1; no clear D. This CDR3 region has 13 residues. Trimming pared 2 bases from V and 4 bases from J, leaving 7 bases between. From germline, CDR1 is SGHRS and CDR2 YFSETQ. The CDR3 sequence: CASSFGRNQPQHF. The CDR3, as DNA: TGCGCCAGCAGCTTCGGTCGGAATCAGCCCCAGCATTTT.

The V call is TRBV15, the J call TRBJ1-2; D uncertain. Germline V gene sequence: CDR1 LNHNV, CDR2 YYDKDF (reference sequence). Deletions cut 1 base from V and 2 bases from J, with 8 bases between. The CDR3 has 14 amino acids. The CDR3 DNA sequence: TGTGCCACCAGCAGAGCCCCAAGCAACTATGGCTACACCTTC. It is translated as CATSRAPSNYGYTF.

The rearrangement uses TRBV6-6 and TRBJ2-5; TRBD1 matches 7 bases. Losses at the gene ends were 6 bases for V and 5 bases for J; bases not matched to a gene: 6. Germline V lookup: CDR1 MNHNY, CDR2 SVGAGI (reference sequence). This CDR3 is 13 amino acids long. The CDR3 DNA is TGTGCCAGCAGAGGGGGCCAATGGGAGACCCAGTACTTC. Amino acid sequence: CASRGGQWETQYF.